This T cell receptor beta chain was identified during a study of T cells after yellow fever vaccination. Study-wide points: Among all clonotypes, a small share was observed in both CD4 and CD8 compartments.

To note about this clonotype: What it recognizes is unknown.

The CDR3 has 15 amino acids. The V gene's germline CDR1 is SQVTM and CDR2 ANQGSEA. V was trimmed by 6 bases and J by 3 bases, leaving 20 bases between them. TCRdb re-called the 5' RACE reads through MiXCR, storing one row per CDR3 protein. In the table there are more than 300,000 distinct CDR3 sequences, roughly 6.8% of which are singletons. This sequence joins TRBV29-1 and TRBJ2-5; D is unresolved. This clonotype originated in a man in his late teens or twenties who received the YFV17D yellow fever vaccine. Sample: PBMCs, taken about 41 days after the first yellow fever vaccination. CDR3 DNA sequence: TGCAGCGTCGAACGTCATGGGGATGGGAAAGAGACCCAGTACTTC. It is translated as CSVERHGDGKETQYF. The variable domain in full, with the rest retrieved from reference TRBV29-1 and TRBJ2-5, is SAVISQKPSRDICQRGTSLTIQCQVDSQVTMMFWYRQQPGQSLTLIATANQGSEATYESGFVIDKFPISRPNLTFSTLTVSNMSPEDSSIYLCSVERHGDGKETQYFGPGTRLLVL.